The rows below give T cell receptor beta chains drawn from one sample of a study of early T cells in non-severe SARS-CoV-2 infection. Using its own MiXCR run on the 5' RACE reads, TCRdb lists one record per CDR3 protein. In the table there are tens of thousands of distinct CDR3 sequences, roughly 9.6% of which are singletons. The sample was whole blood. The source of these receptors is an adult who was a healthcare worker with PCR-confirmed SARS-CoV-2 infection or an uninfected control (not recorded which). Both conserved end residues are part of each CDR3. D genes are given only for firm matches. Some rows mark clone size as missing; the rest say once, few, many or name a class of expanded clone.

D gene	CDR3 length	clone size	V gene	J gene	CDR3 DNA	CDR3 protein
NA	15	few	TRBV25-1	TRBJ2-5	TGTGCCAGCAGTGAACCCATTCCCGGTAAAGAGACCCAGTACTTC	CASSEPIPGKETQYF
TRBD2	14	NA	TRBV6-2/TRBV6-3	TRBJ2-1	TGTGCCATCCGGGGGGCGGGAGGGCCTCATGAGCAGTTCTTC	CAIRGAGGPHEQFF
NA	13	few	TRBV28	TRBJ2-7	TGTGCCAGCAGTTTAAACTCAGCTCCCGAGCAGTACTTC	CASSLNSAPEQYF
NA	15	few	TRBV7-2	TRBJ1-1	TGTGCCAGCAGCTTAGGCTCAGGGCCGAACACTGAAGCTTTCTTT	CASSLGSGPNTEAFF
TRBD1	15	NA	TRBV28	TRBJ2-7	TGTGCCAGCAGTCAGATCAGGGGGCTTAGGTACGAGCAGTACTTC	CASSQIRGLRYEQYF
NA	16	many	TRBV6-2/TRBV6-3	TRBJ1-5	TGTGCCAGCAGTTCAACCTCTCCCCGACGCAATCAGCCCCAGCATTTT	CASSSTSPRRNQPQHF
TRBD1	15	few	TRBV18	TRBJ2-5	TGTGCCAGCTCACCTAACAGGGGGCTCCAAGAGACCCAGTACTTC	CASSPNRGLQETQYF
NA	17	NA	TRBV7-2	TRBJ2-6	TGTGCCAGCAGCTTAGCGCATGGGGCTTCTGGGGCCAACGTCCTGACTTTC	CASSLAHGASGANVLTF
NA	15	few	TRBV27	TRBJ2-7	TGTGCCAGCAGGGGGTACTCGGGCCGATCCTACGAGCAGTACTTC	CASRGYSGRSYEQYF
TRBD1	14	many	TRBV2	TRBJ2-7	TGTGCCAGCAGCGAGGGCCGGGACAGCTACGAGCAGTACTTC	CASSEGRDSYEQYF
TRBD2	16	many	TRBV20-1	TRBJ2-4	TGCAGTGCTAGAGATTGGCTAGCGGGTACCAAAAACATTCAGTACTTC	CSARDWLAGTKNIQYF
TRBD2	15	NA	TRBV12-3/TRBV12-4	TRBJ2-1	TGTGCCAGCAGTTTGAGCGGGGGGGCATTCAATGAGCAGTTCTTC	CASSLSGGAFNEQFF
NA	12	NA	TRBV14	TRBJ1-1	TGTGCCAGCAGCGGCCGTGGGACTGAAGCTTTCTTT	CASSGRGTEAFF
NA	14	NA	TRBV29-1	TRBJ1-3	TGCAGCGTTGTTGTGGGCAGCTCTGGAAACACCATATATTTT	CSVVVGSSGNTIYF
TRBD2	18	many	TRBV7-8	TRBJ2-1	TGTGCCAGCAGCTCGGGACTAGCGGGAGTGCCTTCCTACAATGAGCAGTTCTTC	CASSSGLAGVPSYNEQFF
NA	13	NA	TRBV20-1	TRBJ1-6	TGCAGTGCTAGTTCTCAGGGGAGCTCACCCCTCCACTTT	CSASSQGSSPLHF
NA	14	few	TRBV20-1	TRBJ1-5	TGCAGTGCTAACAAGGGGTTTCGGGATCAGCCCCAGCATTTT	CSANKGFRDQPQHF
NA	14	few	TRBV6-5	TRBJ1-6	TGTGCCAGCAGTTCGTGGGGAGAAGATTCACCCCTCCACTTT	CASSSWGEDSPLHF
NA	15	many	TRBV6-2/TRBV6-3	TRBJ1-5	TGTGCCAGCAGTTGGGGCGGGGGGAGCAATCAGCCCCAGCATTTT	CASSWGGGSNQPQHF
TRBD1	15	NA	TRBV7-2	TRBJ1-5	TGTGCCAGCAGCTCCCGACAGGGGACCAATCAGCCCCAGCATTTT	CASSSRQGTNQPQHF
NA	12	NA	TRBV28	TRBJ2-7	TGTGCCAGCAGCGAAAGGGGTCGGGAGCAGTACTTC	CASSERGREQYF
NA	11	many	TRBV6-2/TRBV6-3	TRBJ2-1	TGTGCCAGTTTAAAAGGGGTTGAGCAGTTCTTC	CASLKGVEQFF
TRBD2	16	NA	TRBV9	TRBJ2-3	TGTGCCAGCAGAGATCGACTAGCGGGCGAACCAGATACGCAGTATTTT	CASRDRLAGEPDTQYF
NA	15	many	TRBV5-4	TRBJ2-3	TGTGCCAGCAGCTTTTACAGGGAGAGCACAGATACGCAGTATTTT	CASSFYRESTDTQYF
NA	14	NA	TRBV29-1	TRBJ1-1	TGCAGCGTCGGAGGGGGAGGATTGAACACTGAAGCTTTCTTT	CSVGGGGLNTEAFF
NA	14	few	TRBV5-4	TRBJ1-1	TGTGCCAGCAGCTACTTTCAGAGTAACACTGAAGCTTTCTTT	CASSYFQSNTEAFF
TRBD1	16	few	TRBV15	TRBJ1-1	TGTGCCACCAGCAGAGATAGAAGGGACAGAGAGGCTGAAGCTTTCTTT	CATSRDRRDREAEAFF
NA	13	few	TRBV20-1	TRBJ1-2	TGCAGTGCTAGAGAAGGGGCCTCTTGGGGCTACACCTTC	CSAREGASWGYTF
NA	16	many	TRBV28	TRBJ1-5	TGTGCCAGCAGTCTCCACCCCCTGGACCTCAATCAGCCCCAGCATTTT	CASSLHPLDLNQPQHF
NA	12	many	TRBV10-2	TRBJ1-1	TGCGCCAGCAGCTTAAACCGGGGTGAAGCTTTCTTT	CASSLNRGEAFF
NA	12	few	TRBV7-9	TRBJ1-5	TGTGCCAGCAGCTTAGCCGGCCCGCCCCAGCATTTT	CASSLAGPPQHF
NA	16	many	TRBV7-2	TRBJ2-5	TGTGCCAGCAGCTTAGTCCCAGGGACTGGGCAAGAGACCCAGTACTTC	CASSLVPGTGQETQYF
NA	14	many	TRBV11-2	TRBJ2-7	TGTGCCAGCAGCCCCGTCGGGCGGAGAAACGAGCAGTACTTC	CASSPVGRRNEQYF
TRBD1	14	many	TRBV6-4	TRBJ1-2	TGTGCCAGCAGCAGACAGGGAAGGAGCTATGGCTACACCTTC	CASSRQGRSYGYTF
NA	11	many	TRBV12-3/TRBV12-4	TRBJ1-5	TGTGCCAGCAGTCCCGGAGCGGCCCAGCATTTT	CASSPGAAQHF
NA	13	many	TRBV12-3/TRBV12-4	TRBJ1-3	TGTGCCAGCAATACGTTCTCTGGAAACACCATATATTTT	CASNTFSGNTIYF
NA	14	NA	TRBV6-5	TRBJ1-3	TGTGCCAGCAGAAGACTGAGCTCTGGAAACACCATATATTTT	CASRRLSSGNTIYF
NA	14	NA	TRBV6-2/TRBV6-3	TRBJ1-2	TGTGCCAGCGGTACAGGCCGTGGAAGCTATGGCTACACCTTC	CASGTGRGSYGYTF
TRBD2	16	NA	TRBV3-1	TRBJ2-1	TGTGCCAGCAGTGACTTGGGGGGAGGGCCTGGCAATGAGCAGTTCTTC	CASSDLGGGPGNEQFF
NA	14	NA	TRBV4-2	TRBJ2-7	TGTGCCAGCAGCCAAGTCCAGGAATCCTACGAGCAGTACTTC	CASSQVQESYEQYF
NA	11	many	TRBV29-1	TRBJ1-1	TGCAGCATAGGACCCGAGACTGAAGCTTTCTTT	CSIGPETEAFF
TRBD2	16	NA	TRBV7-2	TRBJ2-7	TGTGCCAGCAGCTTAGAGCCTAGCGGCCCCTACGGGGAGCAGTACTTC	CASSLEPSGPYGEQYF
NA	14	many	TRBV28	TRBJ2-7	TGTGCCAGCCGAAAGGGCAGGGACTCCTACGAGCAGTACTTC	CASRKGRDSYEQYF
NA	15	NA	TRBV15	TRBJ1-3	TGTGCCACCAGCAGAGGGGACGGCTCTGGAAACACCATATATTTT	CATSRGDGSGNTIYF
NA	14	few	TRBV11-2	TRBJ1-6	TGTGCCAGCAGCTCCGCTAGAGTTAATTCACCCCTCCACTTT	CASSSARVNSPLHF
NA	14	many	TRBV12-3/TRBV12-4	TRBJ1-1	TGTGCCAGCAGTTGGGGGACGGTGAACACTGAAGCTTTCTTT	CASSWGTVNTEAFF
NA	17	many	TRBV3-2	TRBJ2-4	TGTGCCAGCAGCCAAGAAAAGGGGGCTGGGGCCAAAAACATTCAGTACTTC	CASSQEKGAGAKNIQYF
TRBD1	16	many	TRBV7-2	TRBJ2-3	TGTGCCAGCAGCCTGGGGACAGGGAGGAGCACAGATACGCAGTATTTT	CASSLGTGRSTDTQYF
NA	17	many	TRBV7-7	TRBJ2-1	TGTGCTAGCAGCTTTCTTTTGCGCTTCAGCTCCTACAATGAGCAGTTCTTC	CASSFLLRFSSYNEQFF
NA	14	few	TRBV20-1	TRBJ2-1	TGCAGTGCTCCACAATCGGGATTCTACAATGAGCAGTTCTTC	CSAPQSGFYNEQFF
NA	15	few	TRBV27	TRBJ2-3	TGTGCCAGCAGTCTTTTCGCTATCAGCACAGATACGCAGTATTTT	CASSLFAISTDTQYF
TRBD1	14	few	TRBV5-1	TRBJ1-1	TGCGCCAGCAGTTTGAACAGGGGGCCCACTGAAGCTTTCTTT	CASSLNRGPTEAFF
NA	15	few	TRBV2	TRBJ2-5	TGTGCCAGCAGTGATGGCGGGGGCGGCCAAGAGACCCAGTACTTC	CASSDGGGGQETQYF
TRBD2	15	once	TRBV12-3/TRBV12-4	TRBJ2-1	TGTGCCAGCAGGATCGGGACTAGCGGGGAATATGAGCAGTTCTTC	CASRIGTSGEYEQFF
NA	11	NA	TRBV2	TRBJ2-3	TGTGCCACCCTAGAGGGAGATACGCAGTATTTT	CATLEGDTQYF
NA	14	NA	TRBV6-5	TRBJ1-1	TGTGCCAGCAGGTTAAGGTCACCGAACACTGAAGCTTTCTTT	CASRLRSPNTEAFF
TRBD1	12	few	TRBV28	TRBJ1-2	TGTGCCAGCGGGGACAGGGTACGCGGCTACACCTTC	CASGDRVRGYTF
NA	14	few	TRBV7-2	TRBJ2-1	TGTGCCAGCAGCTCGGTATTCACGGGGAATGAGCAGTTCTTC	CASSSVFTGNEQFF